This entry lists 6 T cell receptor beta chains sequenced from one sample in a study of identical twins. A single record per CDR3 protein comes from TCRdb applying MiXCR to the 5' RACE reads. The top ten hold about 0.27% of the sample, which has around 1.7 million distinct CDR3 sequences, around 29% seen once. The sequenced sample consisted of cord blood. The receptors derive from a newborn girl in good health.

The V call is TRBV20-1, the J call TRBJ2-5, with D possibly being TRBD1 (5 bases). Germline V CDR1 and CDR2: DFQATT, SNEGSKA (reference sequence). The V end lost 6 bases, the J end lost 4 bases, and 15 bases lay between the germline ends. This CDR3 spans 13 amino acids. The CDR3 loop is CSANRQSPETQYF. The CDR3, as DNA: TGCAGTGCAAATCGACAGTCACCAGAGACCCAGTACTTC.

The V call is TRBV7-2, the J call TRBJ2-5; a possible D gene is TRBD2 (6 bases). CDR1 is SGHTA and CDR2 is FQGNSA in the germline V gene. With 2 bases removed from V and 5 bases from J, the gap between germline ends came to 12 bases. The CDR3 loop spans 14 amino acids. The CDR3 coding sequence is TGTGCCAGCAGCTTACCCGGGAGTTTGGAGACCCAGTACTTC. Translated: CASSLPGSLETQYF.

This clonotype was seen more than once but under ten times. The rearrangement joins TRBV9 to TRBJ2-1; D remains unclear. This CDR3 contains 12 residues. Per the germline V gene, CDR1 is SGDLS and CDR2 is YYNGEE. V gave up 6 bases and J gave up 8 bases, with 12 bases separating them. CDR3 DNA: TGTGCCAGCACCCGGCCCCCCCATGAGCAGTTCTTC. It codes for CASTRPPHEQFF.

This clonotype has only a few counts. Here the CDR3 DNA reads TGTGCCAGCAGCCCCCGACCGGGCTACACCTTC. Encoded protein: CASSPRPGYTF. J is TRBJ1-2 and V is TRBV13, with D hard to call. CDR3 size: 11 residues. Germline assignment: CDR1 PRHDT and CDR2 FYEKMQ (reference sequence). V lost 5 bases, J lost 8 bases, and 9 bases lay in between. Complete variable domain (other parts from reference TRBV13 and TRBJ1-2): AAGVIQSPRHLIKEKRETATLKCYPIPRHDTVYWYQQGPGQDPQFLISFYEKMQSDKGSIPDRFSAQQFSDYHSELNMSSLELGDSALYFCASSPRPGYTFGSGTRLTVV.

This chain uses TRBV5-6 with TRBJ2-3; the D gene is possibly TRBD1 (6 bases). The CDR3 covers 14 residues. The V end lost 0 bases, the J end lost 4 bases, and 9 bases lay between the germline ends. Germline V gene sequence: CDR1 SGHDT, CDR2 YYEEEE. The CDR3 loop is CASSLAGDPDTQYF. The CDR3 DNA sequence: TGTGCCAGCAGCTTGGCAGGGGACCCAGATACGCAGTATTTT.

The chain has TRBV10-3 and TRBJ2-5, with 7 nucleotides matching TRBD1. CDR3 length equals 13 residues. With V trimmed by 1 base and J by 4 bases, 0 bases remained unmatched. Per germline, CDR1 ENHRY and CDR2 SYGVKD. CDR3 DNA sequence: TGTGCCATCAGTGAGTACAGGGGAGAGACCCAGTACTTC. Translated, it gives CAISEYRGETQYF.